The clone carrying this T cell receptor beta chain came up many times. Its antigen is not identified. TCRdb reanalysed the 5' RACE reads using MiXCR and keeps one entry per CDR3 protein. The table has 400,000 or so distinct CDR3 sequences, about 10% seen once. This sample stems from a study of identical twins. Findings and caveats of the study: Out-of-frame alpha sequences common to twins exhibited a surplus of low generation probability.

The TCR sequence derives from a woman in her forties or fifties in good health. The sequencing input was naive T cells sorted from blood.

DNA for the CDR3: TGCAGTGAAAGGACTAGCGGGAGCAATGAGCAGTTCTTC. It encodes CSERTSGSNEQFF. The gene calls are TRBV20-1 and TRBJ2-1; 13 bases line up with TRBD2. V shed 7 bases, J shed 6 bases, and the junction held 3 bases outside the gene matches. Germline CDR1 and CDR2: DFQATT and SNEGSKA (reference sequence). The CDR3 totals 13 residues.